This T cell receptor (beta chain) was found in a study of identical twins. This clonotype was seen more than once but under ten times. Its cognate antigen is unknown. CDR3 length: 13 amino acids. Germline V CDR1 and CDR2: SQVTM, ANQGSEA. V was pared by 3 bases and J by 4 bases, with 10 bases between. Regarding the study as a whole: Fewer insertions characterized abundant cord blood beta clonotypes, whereas memory repertoires showed none. Its conclusions, products of cross-sectional statistical analysis, did not come from following the same donors. Weaker excess sharing between twins was seen in beta out-of-frame sequences.

TCRdb used MiXCR to reprocess the 5' RACE reads, holding one entry per CDR3 protein. The repertoire has 250,000 or so distinct CDR3 sequences, roughly 7% of them found once; the top ten carry roughly 3.9%. The same data also contributed to another study, on yellow fever vaccine responses in identical twins. This second study notes: The authors reported partly convergent, partly personalized vaccine responses in identical twins.

This chain joins TRBV29-1 and TRBJ1-5; maybe TRBD1 (6 bases). The TCR sequence derives from a woman under 30 in good health. Sequencing was done on a sample of memory (CD45RO+) T cells sorted from blood. CDR3: CSVESQGNQPQHF. In DNA form, the CDR3 reads TGCAGCGTTGAGAGTCAGGGGAATCAGCCCCAGCATTTT.